This T cell receptor (beta chain) comes out of a study of patients and donors after allogeneic stem cell transplantation. In TCRdb, the RT-PCR reads were re-called with MiXCR into one record per CDR3 protein. The table has some 150,000 distinct CDR3 sequences, about 40% seen once; the top ten hold 50%. Input material: blood, either unsorted or a sorted T cell fraction (not recorded which). The sequence was obtained from a human donor who was either an allogeneic HSCT recipient or a stem cell or donor lymphocyte infusion donor (not recorded which). It is not recorded whose cells these are; they may come from a transplant donor.

CDR3 coding DNA: TGTGCCAGCGGGGACCAGGGCTACGAGCAGTACGTC. Translation gives CASGDQGYEQYV. The chain uses TRBV6-6 and TRBJ2-7; D might be TRBD1 or TRBD2, each matching 5 bases. CDR1 and CDR2 from the germline V gene are MNHNY and SVGAGI (reference sequence). This CDR3 spans 12 amino acids. The V end lost 8 bases, the J end lost 3 bases, and 11 bases lay between the germline ends.